These 32 T cell receptor beta chains were all obtained from the same sample, sequenced in a study of blood T cell repertoires in COVID-19. Profiled with immunoSEQ multiplex PCR; TCRdb holds only in-frame clones, not every one. The sample includes some 150,000 clones, 70% to 90% of them seen just once. Sequencing was carried out using peripheral blood. The receptors here all came from a woman aged 55-75 years with COVID-19, enrolled during active disease.

This chain connects TRBV6-1 to TRBJ2-5, with TRBD2 matching 10 bases. Germline assignment: CDR1 MNHNS and CDR2 SASEGT. V shed 1 base and J 5 bases; nucleotides not matched to a gene: 7. CDR3 length equals 16 residues. For the CDR3, the DNA is TGTGCCAGCAGTGAAGGAGAGCGGGGGGGTTATGAGACCCAGTACTTC. This sequence encodes CASSEGERGGYETQYF.

The V and J genes are TRBV6-2 or TRBV6-3 and TRBJ2-1; TRBD1 agrees at 8 bases. Looked up from germline, CDR1 is MNHEY and CDR2 is SVGEGT. With 2 bases clipped from V and 7 bases from J, the junction kept 7 bases outside the gene matches. CDR3 length: 15 residues. The CDR3 DNA is TGTGCCAGCAGTTACCAAGGGACAGGCTGGAATGAGCAGTTCTTC. Translation: CASSYQGTGWNEQFF.

This clone was seen only once. This chain uses TRBV20-1 with TRBJ2-5, with D unclear. V dropped 6 bases and J dropped 9 bases, with 8 bases sitting between them. Germline assignment: CDR1 DFQATT and CDR2 SNEGSKA (reference sequence). CDR3 length: 9 amino acids. The CDR3 protein is CSAPAAQYF. CDR3 nucleotide sequence: TGCAGTGCCCCCGCGGCCCAGTACTTC.

The chain combines TRBV7-3 with TRBJ2-1; 12 bases are a match to TRBD1. The trim removed 4 bases at V and 7 bases at J, leaving 11 bases unmatched. CDR3 length: 17 amino acids. CDR1 and CDR2 from the germline V gene are SGHTA and FQGTGA. DNA for the CDR3: TGTGCCAGCAGCTCCCAACCCGGGGACAGGGGGCCTAATGAGCAGTTCTTC. Its protein product is CASSSQPGDRGPNEQFF.

The chain has TRBV19 and TRBJ1-2; 9 bases are a match to TRBD1. After removal of 6 bases from V and 4 bases from J, the junction contained 9 bases not matched to a gene. Germline loops: CDR1 LNHDA, CDR2 SQIVND (reference sequence). There are 15 residues in the CDR3. CDR3 residues: CASRPTTGGAYGYTF. CDR3 sequence (DNA): TGTGCCAGTAGACCTACTACAGGGGGCGCCTATGGCTACACCTTC.

V usage is TRBV9 and J usage is TRBJ2-3; D unresolved. V lost 0 bases and J lost 3, with 8 bases in between. This CDR3 comprises 14 residues. CDR1 and CDR2 from the germline V gene are SGDLS and YYNGEE. The chain's CDR3 is CASSVALVTDTQYF. The DNA of the CDR3 is TGTGCCAGCAGCGTAGCTCTCGTGACAGATACGCAGTATTTT.

The sample holds one count of this clone. The rearrangement links TRBV11-3 to TRBJ1-1; D unresolved. The germline V and J ends were trimmed by 2 bases and 1 base, with 5 bases remaining between them. Looked up from germline, CDR1 is SGHNT and CDR2 is YENEEA. The CDR3 consists of 13 residues. Written as DNA, the CDR3 is TGTGCCAGCAGCTTATTATGGAACACTGAAGCTTTCTTT. Translation: CASSLLWNTEAFF.

V usage is TRBV7-2 and J usage is TRBJ2-3, with D possibly TRBD1 on 5 matching bases. Germline-derived CDR1 and CDR2 are SGHTA and FQGNSA. This CDR3 region has 13 residues. Trimming removed 6 bases from V and 4 bases from J, with 11 bases in between. The CDR3 is CASSRFRADTQYF. For the CDR3, the DNA is TGTGCCAGCAGTCGTTTCAGGGCAGATACGCAGTATTTT.

V gene TRBV5-1 combines with J gene TRBJ2-3, with D perhaps TRBD2 (6 bases). Germline V lookup: CDR1 SGHRS, CDR2 YFSETQ. The CDR3 has 19 residues. V lost 0 bases and J 4 bases, leaving 24 bases between the germline ends. CDR3 DNA: TGCGCCAGCAGCTTGGCGGGCCTGGGGACTCTGAAAGGACCAGATACGCAGTATTTT. Its protein product is CASSLAGLGTLKGPDTQYF.

This rearrangement joins TRBV6-1 to TRBJ1-5; D gene ambiguous. The ends were cut back, 1 base at V and 2 bases at J, with 6 bases in the middle. Looked up from germline, CDR1 is MNHNS and CDR2 is SASEGT. The CDR3 consists of 14 residues. The CDR3 reads CASSEGPRNQPQHF. The DNA of the CDR3 is TGTGCCAGCAGTGAAGGGCCTCGCAATCAGCCCCAGCATTTT.

The chain employs TRBV3-1 (or the pseudogene TRBV3-2) and TRBJ1-3, with D unresolved. Germline values: CDR1 LGHDT, CDR2 YNNKEL (reference sequence). This CDR3 has 12 residues. Trimming removed 9 bases from V and 0 bases from J, with 6 bases in between. The CDR3 DNA reads as TGTGCCAGTGGGCTCTCTGGAAACACCATATATTTT. Protein sequence: CASGLSGNTIYF.

This clone was observed a handful of times. This chain connects TRBV7-9 to TRBJ1-2; the D gene is possibly TRBD1 (5 bases). V was pared by 6 bases and J by 0 bases, with 11 bases between. Germline CDR1 SEHNR, CDR2 FQNEAQ (reference sequence). This CDR3 is 14 amino acids long. The CDR3 DNA follows: TGTGCCAGCAGAACCGAAGGGGCTAACTATGGCTACACCTTC. This sequence encodes CASRTEGANYGYTF.

The chain combines TRBV23-1 with TRBJ1-1; D may be TRBD1 (6 bases). TRBV23-1 is filed as an ORF, its function uncertain. This CDR3 is 15 amino acids long. The V end lost 7 bases, the J end lost 1 base, and 16 bases lay between the germline ends. The CDR3 loop reads CASKPTARGNTEAFF. CDR3 bases: TGCGCCAGCAAACCCACCGCCAGGGGGAACACTGAAGCTTTCTTT.

This chain uses TRBV5-1 with TRBJ1-2, with a weak D call TRBD1 (5 bases). The CDR3 spans 12 residues. Germline-derived CDR1 and CDR2 are SGHRS and YFSETQ. V gave up 4 bases and J gave up 8 bases, with 12 bases separating them. This chain's CDR3 is CASSAPTVGYTF. In DNA, the CDR3 is TGCGCCAGCAGCGCGCCGACAGTCGGCTACACCTTC.

The CDR3 nucleotides are TGTGCCACCAGCCCGCTCAGAGGCCCACTCTCCCGGGGGACTAGCAGATCCTACGAGCAGTACTTC. The encoded protein is CATSPLRGPLSRGTSRSYEQYF. This chain uses TRBV15 with TRBJ2-7, with 9 nucleotides matching TRBD2. This CDR3 contains 22 residues. Trimming at V came to 5 bases and at J to 1 base, leaving 27 bases not matched to a gene. CDR1 LNHNV and CDR2 YYDKDF come from the germline V gene (reference sequence).

The chain combines TRBV30 with TRBJ1-4; D may be TRBD1 (6 bases). V was clipped by 2 bases and J by 8 bases, with 12 bases between them. This CDR3 is 13 amino acids long. The V gene's germline CDR1 is GTSNPN and CDR2 SVGIG (reference sequence). The CDR3 reads CAWSQGTEEKLFF. CDR3 DNA: TGTGCCTGGAGTCAGGGGACGGAGGAAAAACTGTTTTTT.

This clone was recorded once. This chain connects TRBV12-5 to TRBJ2-1; a weak D match, TRBD1 (5 bases). This CDR3 has 12 amino acids. The germline V and J ends were trimmed by 6 bases and 8 bases, with 11 bases remaining between them. Germline CDR1 reads LGHNT; CDR2 reads FRNRAP. The DNA of the CDR3 is TGTGCTAGTGGCCACTCGACAGATGAGCAGTTCTTC. Residues: CASGHSTDEQFF.

V gene TRBV3-1 (or the pseudogene TRBV3-2) combines with J gene TRBJ2-3; D is unresolved. Germline V lookup: CDR1 LGHDT, CDR2 YNNKEL (reference sequence). There are 18 residues in the CDR3. V lost 0 bases to trimming and J lost 2 bases, with 18 bases between them. CDR3 amino acids: CASSQDLVGKGHTDTQYF. The CDR3 nucleotides are TGTGCCAGCAGCCAAGATCTAGTTGGAAAAGGCCACACAGATACGCAGTATTTT.

This sequence joins TRBV30 and TRBJ1-2; D remains ambiguous. Looked up from germline, CDR1 is GTSNPN and CDR2 is SVGIG (reference sequence). The V end was cut by 3 bases, the J end by 7 bases, with 15 bases between. The CDR3 sequence is 13 residues long. This CDR3 is CAWSGYEAGGYTF. DNA for the CDR3: TGTGCCTGGAGCGGGTATGAGGCGGGTGGCTACACCTTC.

CDR3 coding DNA: TGTGCCAGCAGCCAATTCAGGGGGAGGAGAGAGACCCAGTACTTC. It is translated as CASSQFRGRRETQYF. The chain carries TRBV3-1 (or the pseudogene TRBV3-2) and TRBJ2-5; the D gene is possibly TRBD1 (7 bases). V lost 2 bases to trimming and J lost 4 bases, with 14 bases between them. CDR1 is LGHDT and CDR2 is YNNKEL in the germline V gene (reference sequence). CDR3 length: 15 residues.

This clone was seen a few times. The chain uses TRBV3-1 (or the pseudogene TRBV3-2) and TRBJ2-7, with unresolved D. Germline CDR1 LGHDT, CDR2 YNNKEL (reference sequence). V was clipped by 4 bases and J by 3 bases, with 10 bases between them. The CDR3 length is 13 residues. CDR3 sequence (DNA): TGTGCCAGCAGCCCGCGGATCCTCTACGAGCAGTACTTC. Its translation: CASSPRILYEQYF.

This chain uses TRBV2 with TRBJ1-5; TRBD1 matches at 7 bases. The CDR3 runs 13 residues. V gave up 6 bases and J gave up 6 bases; unmatched junction bases: 5. The germline gives CDR1 SNHLY, CDR2 FYNNEI. CDR3: CASRDRVGQPQHF. CDR3 bases: TGTGCCAGCAGAGACAGGGTGGGTCAGCCCCAGCATTTT. The variable domain in full, with the rest retrieved from reference TRBV2 and TRBJ1-5, is EPEVTQTPSHQVTQMGQEVILRCVPISNHLYFYWYRQILGQKVEFLVSFYNNEISEKSEIFDDQFSVERPDGSNFTLKIRSTKLEDSAMYFCASRDRVGQPQHFGDGTRLSIL.

The chain recombines TRBV7-3 with TRBJ2-2; D might be TRBD2 (6 bases). This CDR3 has 15 residues. The germline V and J ends were trimmed by 4 bases and 0 bases, with 9 bases remaining between them. Germline loops: CDR1 SGHTA, CDR2 FQGTGA. The CDR3 DNA reads TGTGCCAGCAGCTCGGGACTGACGAACACCGGGGAGCTGTTTTTT. Protein product: CASSSGLTNTGELFF.

The chain links TRBV3-1 (or the pseudogene TRBV3-2) to TRBJ1-1, with TRBD1 matching 9 bases. V dropped 0 bases and J dropped 5; count of bases not matched to a gene: 7. This CDR3 has 16 residues. Germline CDR1 is LGHDT and CDR2 is YNNKEL (reference sequence). The CDR3 nucleotides read TGTGCCAGCAGCCAAGATGGGACAGGGCGGAAGACTGAAGCTTTCTTT. It encodes CASSQDGTGRKTEAFF.

The genes are TRBV7-8 and TRBJ1-3; D gene uncertain. The CDR3 runs 15 residues. V was shortened by 4 bases and J by 0 bases, with 10 bases between the two germline ends. CDR1 is SGHVS and CDR2 is FQNEAQ in the germline V gene. CDR3 sequence: CASSSSTDSGNTIYF. DNA for the CDR3: TGTGCCAGCAGCTCATCCACAGACTCTGGAAACACCATATATTTT. Together with reference TRBV7-8 and TRBJ1-3, the CDR3 gives the full variable domain: GAGVSQSPRYKVAKRGQDVALRCDPISGHVSLFWYQQALGQGPEFLTYFQNEAQLDKSGLPSDRFFAERPEGSVSTLKIQRTQQEDSAVYLCASSSSTDSGNTIYFGEGSWLTVV.

This chain links TRBV29-1 with TRBJ1-1; 8 nucleotides match TRBD1. CDR3 size: 12 residues. The V gene end was trimmed by 7 bases and the J gene end by 4 bases; junction bases not matched to a gene: 5. Germline CDR1 is SQVTM and CDR2 is ANQGSEA. The CDR3 sequence is CSAEQGGTEAFF. In DNA form, the CDR3 reads TGCAGCGCCGAACAGGGGGGCACTGAAGCTTTCTTT.

The chain carries TRBV15 and TRBJ1-1, with TRBD1 matching 8 bases. The CDR3 runs 16 residues. Germline V gene lookup returns CDR1 LNHNV and CDR2 YYDKDF (reference sequence). J lost 0 bases, V lost 3 bases, and 6 bases had no gene match. The chain's CDR3 is CATSRPDRGLNTEAFF. CDR3 nucleotides: TGTGCCACCAGCAGGCCTGACAGGGGTCTGAACACTGAAGCTTTCTTT.

The CDR3 protein is CASSLVAGPNYGYTF. DNA of the CDR3: TGTGCCAGCAGCTTAGTAGCAGGGCCTAACTATGGCTACACCTTC. The V call is TRBV7-6, the J call TRBJ1-2; D may be TRBD1 (5 bases). Germline CDR1 reads SGHVS; CDR2 reads FNYEAQ. The CDR3 sequence is 15 residues long. V lost 1 base to trimming and J lost 0 bases, with 9 bases between them.

The J gene is TRBJ2-5, the V gene TRBV18; 12 bases map to TRBD2. The V segment lost 0 bases and the J segment 2 bases; nucleotides outside the gene matches: 10. This CDR3 is built from 19 residues. Per the germline V gene, CDR1 is KGHSH and CDR2 is LQKENI. The CDR3 nucleotides are TGTGCCAGCTCACCACCCCGACTAGCGGGGGTCCGCCGGCAAGAGACCCAGTACTTC. This translates into CASSPPRLAGVRRQETQYF.

The chain joins TRBV3-1 (or the pseudogene TRBV3-2) to TRBJ1-2; 8 positions match TRBD1. Germline V CDR1 and CDR2: LGHDT, YNNKEL (reference sequence). Trimming took 3 bases from V and 13 from J; bases not matched to a gene: 10. The CDR3 has 13 amino acids. The CDR3 spells CASSHVRTGSPTF. DNA of the CDR3: TGTGCCAGCAGCCACGTTAGGACAGGGAGTCCCACCTTC.

The chain uses TRBV5-1 and TRBJ2-2, with 10 bases that match TRBD2. Per germline, CDR1 SGHRS and CDR2 YFSETQ. This CDR3 has 18 residues. V gave up 0 bases and J gave up 0 bases; unmatched junction bases: 5. CDR3 amino acids: CASSLGPSGGPNTGELFF. The CDR3 nucleotides read TGCGCCAGCAGCTTGGGGCCTAGCGGGGGCCCGAACACCGGGGAGCTGTTTTTT.

About this clone itself: A read error may account for a junction end that differs from germline. This chain's CDR3 is CASSLISDQPQHF. CDR3 bases: TGTGCCAGCAGCTTAATTAGCGATCAGCCCCAGCATTTT. This rearrangement joins TRBV7-9 to TRBJ1-5; D is uncertain. CDR1 and CDR2 from the germline V gene are SEHNR and FQNEAQ (reference sequence). CDR3 length: 13 residues.